The 28 T cell receptor beta chains below were found in one sample sequenced in a study of blood T cell repertoires in COVID-19. Clones were read by immunoSEQ multiplex PCR, and TCRdb kept only the in-frame ones, dropping some. The data show approximately 400,000 clones, with around 90% seen just once and about 1.2% held by the top ten. Sequencing used PBMCs or T cells enriched from blood (not recorded which). These receptors were collected from a woman between 18 and 29 years old who had recovered from COVID-19.

This clone was detected once. The chain recombines TRBV28 with TRBJ2-3; 12 nucleotides align to TRBD2. The V and J ends lost 6 bases and 1 base, in that order; junction bases with no gene match: 5. The CDR3 is 16 residues long. Germline V CDR1 and CDR2: MDHEN, SYDVKM. CDR3: CASRLRLAGGTDTQYF. The CDR3 bases are TGTGCCAGCAGATTAAGACTAGCGGGAGGCACAGATACGCAGTATTTT.

This clone was picked up one time. The chain links TRBV3-1 (or the pseudogene TRBV3-2) to TRBJ2-5; tentative D call: TRBD2 (5 bases). Trimming took 0 bases from V and 5 from J, leaving 13 bases between them. Germline CDR1 and CDR2: LGHDT and YNNKEL (reference sequence). This CDR3 has 15 amino acids. As DNA, the CDR3 is TGTGCCAGCAGCCAAGATCTAACTAGAGCGGAGACCCAGTACTTC. Translating gives CASSQDLTRAETQYF.

Ten or more counts support this clone. The V and J genes are TRBV14 and TRBJ1-2; TRBD1 matches at 8 bases. The V segment lost 4 bases and the J segment 6 bases; nucleotides outside the gene matches: 4. CDR1 and CDR2 from the germline V gene are SGHDN and FVKESK. CDR3 size: 13 residues. The CDR3 sequence: CASSRTGLHGYTF. The CDR3 nucleotides are TGTGCCAGCAGCCGGACAGGGCTTCATGGCTACACCTTC.

This chain links TRBV5-1 with TRBJ1-1; D may be TRBD1 (5 bases). Germline loops: CDR1 SGHRS, CDR2 YFSETQ. There are 15 residues in the CDR3. Trimming stripped 0 bases from V and 8 bases from J, with 17 bases between. The CDR3 protein is CASSLESMAGGEAFF. DNA of the CDR3: TGCGCCAGCAGCTTGGAATCTATGGCCGGGGGGGAAGCTTTCTTT.

The chain is built from TRBV28 and TRBJ2-6, with D possibly matching TRBD1 (5 bases). The CDR3 has 16 amino acids. Trimming removed 5 bases at V and 4 bases at J, with 15 bases between. Germline CDR1 reads MDHEN; CDR2 reads SYDVKM. The CDR3 sequence is CASSLTGGAGANVLTF. The CDR3, as DNA: TGTGCCAGCAGTCTAACCGGTGGGGCCGGGGCCAACGTCCTGACTTTC.

The genes are TRBV3-1 (or the pseudogene TRBV3-2) and TRBJ2-5; the match to TRBD2 covers 10 bases. The CDR3 runs to 18 residues. Unmatched junction bases numbered 13, after V lost 1 base and J lost 5 bases. In germline, CDR1 is LGHDT, CDR2 YNNKEL (reference sequence). The CDR3, as DNA: TGTGCCAGCAGCCAAGTAAGGTCTAGCGGGGGTGTCGGGGAGACCCAGTACTTC. This gives the protein CASSQVRSSGGVGETQYF.

The chain carries TRBV7-9 and TRBJ1-1; 9 nucleotides match TRBD1. The CDR3 sequence is 14 residues long. Trimming took 4 bases from V and 5 from J; bases not matched to a gene: 5. The V gene's germline CDR1 is SEHNR and CDR2 FQNEAQ (reference sequence). CDR3 nucleotide sequence: TGTGCCAGCAGCTCACAGGGGGCGGTGACTGAAGCTTTCTTT. It specifies CASSSQGAVTEAFF. Full variable domain (remainder filled in from reference TRBV7-9 and TRBJ1-1): DTGVSQNPRHKITKRGQNVTFRCDPISEHNRLYWYRQTLGQGPEFLTYFQNEAQLEKSRLLSDRFSAERPKGSFSTLEIQRTEQGDSAMYLCASSSQGAVTEAFFGQGTRLTVV.

The chain combines TRBV6-5 with TRBJ1-1; the D is unclear. The length of the CDR3 is 13 residues. Trimming pared 7 bases from V and 1 base from J, leaving 10 bases between. Germline CDR1 is MNHEY and CDR2 is SVGAGI. This CDR3 reads CASINWQNTEAFF. DNA for the CDR3: TGTGCCAGCATCAATTGGCAGAACACTGAAGCTTTCTTT.

The chain has TRBV15 and TRBJ1-5; D is uncertain. The CDR3 is 15 residues long. Trimming pared 1 base from V and 0 bases from J, leaving 7 bases between. Germline loops: CDR1 LNHNV, CDR2 YYDKDF (reference sequence). The CDR3 here is CATSRGTASNQPQHF. CDR3 bases: TGTGCCACCAGCAGAGGAACAGCTAGCAATCAGCCCCAGCATTTT.

CDR3 nucleotide sequence: TGTGCCATCAGTGAGTCTGTGGGCGCGTTGAACACTGAAGCTTTCTTT. It translates to CAISESVGALNTEAFF. This chain joins TRBV10-3 and TRBJ1-1; D is uncertain. With 0 bases removed from V and 0 bases from J, the gap between germline ends came to 11 bases. The CDR3 sequence is 16 residues long. The germline CDR1 and CDR2 sequences are ENHRY and SYGVKD.

This rearrangement joins TRBV3-1 (or the pseudogene TRBV3-2) to TRBJ1-6; the D gene is possibly TRBD1 (5 bases). Germline values: CDR1 LGHDT, CDR2 YNNKEL (reference sequence). CDR3 length equals 15 residues. Trimming left V 5 bases short and J 7 bases short, with 15 bases between. In DNA, the CDR3 is TGTGCCAGCAGCTATCCGGGACTGGTCAATTCACCCCTCCACTTT. Protein: CASSYPGLVNSPLHF.

The J gene is TRBJ1-2, the V gene TRBV24-1; perhaps TRBD1 as D (6 bases). The CDR3 is made up of 14 amino acids. V was trimmed by 2 bases and J by 4 bases, leaving 10 bases between them. The germline V gene encodes CDR1 KGHDR and CDR2 SFDVKD. For the CDR3, the DNA is TGTGCCACCAGTGATTCGGGACACCCCTATGGCTACACCTTC. Amino acid sequence: CATSDSGHPYGYTF.

The chain employs TRBV2 and TRBJ2-7, with a weak D call TRBD2 (5 bases). The CDR3 sequence is 12 residues long. Deletions cut 8 bases from V and 4 bases from J, with 12 bases between. CDR1 and CDR2 (germline): SNHLY, FYNNEI. DNA of the CDR3: TGTGCCAGCCGGGGTAATGGGTACGAGCAGTACTTC. It yields the protein CASRGNGYEQYF.

The chain employs TRBV27 and TRBJ2-2; 7 bases agree with TRBD2. Trimming at V came to 8 bases and at J to 5 bases, leaving 5 bases not matched to a gene. The CDR3 runs 13 residues. The germline V gene encodes CDR1 MNHEY and CDR2 SMNVEV (reference sequence). The CDR3 DNA is TGTGCCAGCCGGTGGGGGGGAACCGGGGAGCTGTTTTTT. Residues: CASRWGGTGELFF.

CDR3 nucleotides: TGTGCCAGCAAAGGGGCTGGGGCCAACGTCCTGACTTTC. Protein: CASKGAGANVLTF. The chain links TRBV19 to TRBJ2-6, with a tentative D call TRBD1 (5 bases). V lost 9 bases and J lost 2, with 8 bases in between. The CDR3 covers 13 residues. The germline V gene encodes CDR1 LNHDA and CDR2 SQIVND (reference sequence).

The CDR3 spells CASSYSQMTGEGQPQHF. The CDR3 DNA follows: TGTGCCAGCAGTTACTCTCAAATGACAGGGGAAGGACAGCCCCAGCATTTT. The gene calls are TRBV6-2 or TRBV6-3 and TRBJ1-5, with 8 bases fitting TRBD1. The trim removed 0 bases at V and 7 bases at J, leaving 11 bases unmatched. Germline assignment: CDR1 MNHEY and CDR2 SVGEGT. The CDR3 contains 17 residues.

The rearrangement links TRBV19 to TRBJ2-3, with D possibly TRBD1 on 6 matching bases. Trimming took 6 bases from V and 0 from J, leaving 16 bases between them. CDR3 size: 16 residues. Per germline, CDR1 LNHDA and CDR2 SQIVND (reference sequence). The CDR3 sequence: CASRNHAGVSTDTQYF. The CDR3 DNA is TGTGCCAGTAGGAACCACGCAGGGGTTAGCACAGATACGCAGTATTTT.

This clone was seen only once. The rearrangement links TRBV20-1 to TRBJ2-3; D is undetermined. The V end was cut by 3 bases, the J end by 0 bases, with 10 bases between. Germline CDR1 is DFQATT and CDR2 is SNEGSKA (reference sequence). The CDR3 is 14 residues long. As DNA, the CDR3 is TGCAGTGCTAGTGAAGCGTTGAGCACAGATACGCAGTATTTT. Protein: CSASEALSTDTQYF.

The gene calls are TRBV2 and TRBJ1-2, with 9 positions matching TRBD1. This CDR3 comprises 13 residues. Germline values: CDR1 SNHLY, CDR2 FYNNEI. V lost 6 bases to trimming and J lost 8 bases; unmatched junction nucleotides: 7. This CDR3 reads CASRAGQGGGYTF. DNA of the CDR3: TGTGCCAGCAGGGCGGGACAGGGAGGCGGCTACACCTTC.

The CDR3 loop reads CASSLAGGLRGETQYF. The CDR3 region has the DNA TGTGCCAGCAGCCTAGCGGGGGGCCTCCGGGGGGAGACCCAGTACTTC. This rearrangement joins TRBV3-1 (or the pseudogene TRBV3-2) to TRBJ2-5, with 10 nucleotides matching TRBD2. From germline, CDR1 is LGHDT and CDR2 YNNKEL (reference sequence). The J segment lost 5 bases and the V segment lost 4 bases, leaving 10 bases of the junction unmatched. This CDR3 has 16 residues.

V and J are TRBV5-4 and TRBJ1-1; D remains ambiguous. V lost 0 bases and J 1 base, leaving 7 bases between the germline ends. The length of the CDR3 is 14 residues. Germline loops: CDR1 SGHNT, CDR2 YYREEE (reference sequence). CDR3 amino acids: CASSLGPGNTEAFF. In nucleotides, the CDR3 is TGTGCCAGCAGCTTGGGCCCAGGGAACACTGAAGCTTTCTTT.

The chain joins TRBV27 to TRBJ2-4, with D possibly matching TRBD1 (5 bases). The germline V gene encodes CDR1 MNHEY and CDR2 SMNVEV (reference sequence). With 5 bases removed from V and 5 bases from J, the gap between germline ends came to 10 bases. This CDR3 comprises 13 residues. The CDR3 sequence is CASSLLGENIQYF. The CDR3 DNA follows: TGTGCCAGCAGTCTGCTAGGGGAAAACATTCAGTACTTC.

The chain uses TRBV9 and TRBJ2-3; D possibly corresponds to TRBD1 (6 bases). The CDR3 spans 15 residues. V gave up 2 bases and J gave up 1 base, with 11 bases separating them. Germline V gives CDR1 SGDLS, CDR2 YYNGEE. CDR3 DNA: TGTGCCAGCAGCGTCGGACAGAAGGGCACAGATACGCAGTATTTT. Residues: CASSVGQKGTDTQYF. The full variable domain, rest sourced from reference TRBV9 and TRBJ2-3, is DSGVTQTPKHLITATGQRVTLRCSPRSGDLSVYWYQQSLDQGLQFLIQYYNGEERAKGNILERFSAQQFPDLHSELNLSSLELGDSALYFCASSVGQKGTDTQYFGPGTRLTVL.

This chain joins TRBV12-3 or TRBV12-4 and TRBJ1-1; no reliable D call. The CDR3 spans 13 residues. Trimming took 3 bases from V and 2 from J, leaving 7 bases between them. CDR3 sequence: CASSFFTNTEAFF. The CDR3 nucleotides read TGTGCCAGCAGTTTTTTTACTAACACTGAAGCTTTCTTT.

The V gene is TRBV19, the J gene TRBJ1-1, with D unclear. The V gene lost 5 bases and the J gene lost 1 base, with 11 bases spanning the gap. Looked up from germline, CDR1 is LNHDA and CDR2 is SQIVND (reference sequence). The CDR3 runs 14 residues. CDR3 region: CASSARGENTEAFF. CDR3 DNA: TGTGCCAGTAGTGCACGGGGAGAGAACACTGAAGCTTTCTTT.

The chain recombines TRBV24-1 with TRBJ2-2; possible D gene TRBD1, 5 bases. The V and J ends lost 8 bases and 1 base respectively, with 10 bases between them. There are 14 residues in the CDR3. The germline V gene has CDR1 KGHDR and CDR2 SFDVKD. Here the CDR3 DNA reads TGTGCCACCATCCCAGGGATGAACACCGGGGAGCTGTTTTTT. Its protein is CATIPGMNTGELFF.

The V gene is TRBV7-6, the J gene TRBJ1-2; D is unclear. CDR3 size: 12 residues. CDR1 and CDR2 (germline): SGHVS, FNYEAQ. The ends were cut back, 5 bases at V and 8 bases at J, with 12 bases in the middle. The CDR3, as DNA: TGTGCCAGCAGCCTGGTCTTGGAGGGCTACACCTTC. Its protein is CASSLVLEGYTF.

The chain combines TRBV2 with TRBJ2-2; 8 nucleotides agree with TRBD2. Germline V gene sequence: CDR1 SNHLY, CDR2 FYNNEI. The CDR3 length is 15 residues. Trimming took 7 bases from V and 3 from J; bases not matched to a gene: 7. The CDR3: CASKPGLGDTGELFF. Written as DNA, the CDR3 is TGTGCCAGCAAGCCGGGACTAGGGGACACCGGGGAGCTGTTTTTT.